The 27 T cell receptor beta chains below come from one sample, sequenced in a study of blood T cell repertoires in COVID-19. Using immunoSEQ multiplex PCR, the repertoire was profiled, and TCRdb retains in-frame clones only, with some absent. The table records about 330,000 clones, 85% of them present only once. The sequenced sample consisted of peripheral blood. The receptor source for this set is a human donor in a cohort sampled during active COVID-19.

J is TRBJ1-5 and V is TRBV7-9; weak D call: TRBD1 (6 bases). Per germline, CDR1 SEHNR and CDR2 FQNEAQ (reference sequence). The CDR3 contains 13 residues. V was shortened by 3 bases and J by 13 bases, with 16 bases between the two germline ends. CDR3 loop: CASSLGAGQSQHF. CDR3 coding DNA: TGTGCCAGCAGCTTGGGGGCAGGGCAGTCACAGCATTTT. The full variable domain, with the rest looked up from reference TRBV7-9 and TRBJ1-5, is DTGVSQNPRHKITKRGQNVTFRCDPISEHNRLYWYRQTLGQGPEFLTYFQNEAQLEKSRLLSDRFSAERPKGSFSTLEIQRTEQGDSAMYLCASSLGAGQSQHFGDGTRLSIL.

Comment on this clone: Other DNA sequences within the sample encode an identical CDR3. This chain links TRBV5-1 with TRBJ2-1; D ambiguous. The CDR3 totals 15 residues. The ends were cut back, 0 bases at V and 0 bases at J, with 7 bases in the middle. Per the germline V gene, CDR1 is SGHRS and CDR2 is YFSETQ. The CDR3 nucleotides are TGCGCCAGCAGCTTGGAGGCGGCCTCCTACAATGAGCAGTTCTTC. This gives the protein CASSLEAASYNEQFF.

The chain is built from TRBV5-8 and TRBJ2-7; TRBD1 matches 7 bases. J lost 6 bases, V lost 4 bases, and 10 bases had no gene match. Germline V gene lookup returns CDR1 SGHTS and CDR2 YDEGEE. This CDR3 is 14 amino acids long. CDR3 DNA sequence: TGTGCCAGCAGCCAGACAGGGAATTCAGTCGAGCAGTACTTC. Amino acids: CASSQTGNSVEQYF.

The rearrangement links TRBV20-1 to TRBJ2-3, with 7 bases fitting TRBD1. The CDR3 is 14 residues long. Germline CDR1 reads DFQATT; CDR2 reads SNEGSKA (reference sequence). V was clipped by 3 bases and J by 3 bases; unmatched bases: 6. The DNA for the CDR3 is TGCAGTGCTAGTACAGGGGATGAGACAGATACGCAGTATTTT. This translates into CSASTGDETDTQYF.

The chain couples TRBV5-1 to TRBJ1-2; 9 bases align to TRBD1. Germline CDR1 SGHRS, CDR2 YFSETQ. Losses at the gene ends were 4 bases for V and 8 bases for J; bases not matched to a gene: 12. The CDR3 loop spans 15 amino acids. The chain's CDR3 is CASSDGIQGARGYTF. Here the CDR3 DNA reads TGCGCCAGCAGCGATGGGATACAGGGGGCGAGAGGCTACACCTTC.

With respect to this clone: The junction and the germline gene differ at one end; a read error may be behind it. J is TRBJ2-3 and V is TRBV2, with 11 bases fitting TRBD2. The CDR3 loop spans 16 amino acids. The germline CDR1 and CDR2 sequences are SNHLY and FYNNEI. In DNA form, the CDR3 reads TGTGCCAGCAGAGAAGCCCCACTAGCGGGGGCGCGTACGCAGTATTTT. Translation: CASREAPLAGARTQYF. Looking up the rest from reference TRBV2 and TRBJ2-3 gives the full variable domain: EPEVTQTPSHQVTQMGQEVILRCVPISNHLYFYWYRQILGQKVEFLVSFYNNEISEKSEIFDDQFSVERPDGSNFTLKIRSTKLEDSAMYFCASREAPLAGARTQYFGPGTRLTVL.

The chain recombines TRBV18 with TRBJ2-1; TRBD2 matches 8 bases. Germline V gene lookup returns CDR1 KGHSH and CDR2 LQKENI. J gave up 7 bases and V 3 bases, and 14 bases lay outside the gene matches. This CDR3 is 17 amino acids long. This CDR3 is CASSPSGARSPTNEQFF. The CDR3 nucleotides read TGTGCCAGCTCACCTAGCGGGGCGAGATCTCCTACGAATGAGCAGTTCTTC.

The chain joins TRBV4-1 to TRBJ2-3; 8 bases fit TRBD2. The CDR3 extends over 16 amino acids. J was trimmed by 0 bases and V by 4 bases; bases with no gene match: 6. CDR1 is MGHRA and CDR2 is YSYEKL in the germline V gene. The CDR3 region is CASSRTGGPSTDTQYF. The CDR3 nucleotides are TGCGCCAGCAGCCGCACGGGGGGGCCTAGCACAGATACGCAGTATTTT.

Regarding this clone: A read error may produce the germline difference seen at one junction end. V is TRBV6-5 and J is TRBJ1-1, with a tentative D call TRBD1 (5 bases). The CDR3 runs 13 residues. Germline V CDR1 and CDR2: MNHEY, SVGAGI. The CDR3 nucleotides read TGTGCCAGCAAGGAGGGGATGAACGCTGAAGCTTTCTTT. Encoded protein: CASKEGMNAEAFF.

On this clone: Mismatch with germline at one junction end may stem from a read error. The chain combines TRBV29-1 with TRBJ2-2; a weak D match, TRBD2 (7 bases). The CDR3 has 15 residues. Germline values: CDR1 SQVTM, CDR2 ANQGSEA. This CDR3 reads CSVGGPRPNAGELFF. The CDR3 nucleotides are TGCAGCGTGGGGGGGCCACGCCCGAACGCCGGGGAGCTGTTTTTT.

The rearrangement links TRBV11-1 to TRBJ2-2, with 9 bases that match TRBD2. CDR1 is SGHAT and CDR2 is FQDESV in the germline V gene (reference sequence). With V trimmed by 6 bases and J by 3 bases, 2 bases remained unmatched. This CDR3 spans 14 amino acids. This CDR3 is CASSRLADTGELFF. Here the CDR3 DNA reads TGTGCCAGCAGTCGACTAGCGGACACCGGGGAGCTGTTTTTT.

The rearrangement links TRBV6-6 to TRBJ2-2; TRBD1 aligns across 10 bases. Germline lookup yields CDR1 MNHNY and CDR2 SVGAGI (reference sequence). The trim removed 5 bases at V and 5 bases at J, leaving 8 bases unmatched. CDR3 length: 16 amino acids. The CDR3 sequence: CASSRWTGGMTGELFF. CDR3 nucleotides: TGTGCCAGCAGTCGCTGGACAGGGGGGATGACCGGGGAGCTGTTTTTT.

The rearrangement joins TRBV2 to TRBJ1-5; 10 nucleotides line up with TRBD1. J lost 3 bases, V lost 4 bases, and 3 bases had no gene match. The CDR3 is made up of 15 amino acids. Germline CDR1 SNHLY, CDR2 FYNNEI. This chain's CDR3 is CASSGTGGVNQPQHF. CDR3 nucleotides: TGTGCCAGCAGTGGGACAGGGGGGGTCAATCAGCCCCAGCATTTT.

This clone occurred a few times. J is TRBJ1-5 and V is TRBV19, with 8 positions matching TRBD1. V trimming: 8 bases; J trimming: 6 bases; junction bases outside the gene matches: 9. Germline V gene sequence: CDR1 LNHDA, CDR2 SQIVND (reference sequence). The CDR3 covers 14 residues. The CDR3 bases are TGTGCCAGTCAAGCACAGGGGGAGATTCAGCCCCAGCATTTT. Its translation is CASQAQGEIQPQHF.

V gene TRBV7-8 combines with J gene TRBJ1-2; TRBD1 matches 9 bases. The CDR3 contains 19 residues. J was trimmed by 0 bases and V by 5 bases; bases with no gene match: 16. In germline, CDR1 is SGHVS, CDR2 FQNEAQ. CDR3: CASSLTASGQGLPNYGYTF. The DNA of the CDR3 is TGTGCCAGCAGCCTAACGGCGTCGGGACAGGGTCTTCCTAACTATGGCTACACCTTC.

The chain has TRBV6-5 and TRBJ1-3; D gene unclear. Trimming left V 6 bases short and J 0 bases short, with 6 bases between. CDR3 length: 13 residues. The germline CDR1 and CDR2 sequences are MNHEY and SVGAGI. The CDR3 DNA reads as TGTGCCAGCAGAACAGTCTCTGGAAACACCATATATTTT. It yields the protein CASRTVSGNTIYF.

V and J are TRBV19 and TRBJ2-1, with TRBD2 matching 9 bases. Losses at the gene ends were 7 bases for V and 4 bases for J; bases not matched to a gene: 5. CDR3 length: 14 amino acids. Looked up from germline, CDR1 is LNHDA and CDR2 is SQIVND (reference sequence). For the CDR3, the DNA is TGTGCCAGTAAAGGGACTAGCAGATACAATGAGCAGTTCTTC. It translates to CASKGTSRYNEQFF. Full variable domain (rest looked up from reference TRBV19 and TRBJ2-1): DGGITQSPKYLFRKEGQNVTLSCEQNLNHDAMYWYRQDPGQGLRLIYYSQIVNDFQKGDIAEGYSVSREKKESFPLTVTSAQKNPTAFYLCASKGTSRYNEQFFGPGTRLTVL.

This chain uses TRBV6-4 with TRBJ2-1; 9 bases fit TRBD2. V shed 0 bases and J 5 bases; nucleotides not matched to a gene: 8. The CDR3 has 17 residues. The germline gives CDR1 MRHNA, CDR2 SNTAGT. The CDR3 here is CASSDSGGGALDNEQFF. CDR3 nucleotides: TGTGCCAGCAGTGACTCCGGCGGGGGGGCCTTAGACAATGAGCAGTTCTTC.

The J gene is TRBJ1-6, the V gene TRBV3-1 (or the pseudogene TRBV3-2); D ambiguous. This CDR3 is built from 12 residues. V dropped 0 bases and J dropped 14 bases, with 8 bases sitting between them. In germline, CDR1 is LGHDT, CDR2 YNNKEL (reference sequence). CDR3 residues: CASSQEAGSLHF. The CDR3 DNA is TGTGCCAGCAGCCAAGAGGCGGGGTCCCTCCACTTT.

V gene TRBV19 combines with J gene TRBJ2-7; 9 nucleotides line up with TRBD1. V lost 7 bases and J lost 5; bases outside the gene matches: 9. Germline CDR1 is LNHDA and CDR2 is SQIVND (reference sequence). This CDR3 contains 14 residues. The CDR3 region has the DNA TGTGCCAGTACCATGGGGGACAGGGTCAACGAGCAGTACTTC. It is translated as CASTMGDRVNEQYF.

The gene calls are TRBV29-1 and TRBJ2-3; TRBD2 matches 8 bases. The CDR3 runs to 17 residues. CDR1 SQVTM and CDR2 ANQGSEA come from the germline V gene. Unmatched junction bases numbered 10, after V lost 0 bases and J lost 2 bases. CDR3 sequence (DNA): TGCAGCGTTGAAGATCTGAGTAGCGGGGCCGTCACAGATACGCAGTATTTT. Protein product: CSVEDLSSGAVTDTQYF.

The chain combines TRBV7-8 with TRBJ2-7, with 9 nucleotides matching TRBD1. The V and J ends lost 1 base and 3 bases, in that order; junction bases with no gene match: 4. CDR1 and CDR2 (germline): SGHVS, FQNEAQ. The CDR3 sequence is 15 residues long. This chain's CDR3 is CASSLGGDRDYEQYF. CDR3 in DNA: TGTGCCAGCAGCTTAGGTGGGGACAGGGACTACGAGCAGTACTTC.

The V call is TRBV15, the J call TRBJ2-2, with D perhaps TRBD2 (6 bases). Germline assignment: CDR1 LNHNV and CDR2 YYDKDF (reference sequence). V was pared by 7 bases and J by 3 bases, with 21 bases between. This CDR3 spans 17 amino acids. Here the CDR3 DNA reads TGTGCCACCACCGCCAGTAAAGGAGGGACCCACACCGGGGAGCTGTTTTTT. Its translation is CATTASKGGTHTGELFF.

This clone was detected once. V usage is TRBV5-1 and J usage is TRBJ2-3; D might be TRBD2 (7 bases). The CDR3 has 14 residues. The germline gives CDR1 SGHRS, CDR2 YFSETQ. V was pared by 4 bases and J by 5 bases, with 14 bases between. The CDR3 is CASSIRGGEDTQYF. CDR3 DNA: TGCGCCAGCAGCATCAGGGGAGGGGAAGATACGCAGTATTTT.

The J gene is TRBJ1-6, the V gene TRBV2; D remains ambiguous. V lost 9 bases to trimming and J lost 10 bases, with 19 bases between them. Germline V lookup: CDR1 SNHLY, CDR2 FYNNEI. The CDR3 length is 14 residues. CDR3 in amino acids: CARTNRRFNSPLHF. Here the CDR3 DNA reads TGTGCCAGGACGAATAGGAGATTTAACTCACCCCTCCACTTT.

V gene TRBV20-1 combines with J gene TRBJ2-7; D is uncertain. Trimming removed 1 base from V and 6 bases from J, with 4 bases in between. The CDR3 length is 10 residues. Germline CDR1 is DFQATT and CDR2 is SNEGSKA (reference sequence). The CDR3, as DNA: TGCAGTGCTAGAGCCGTCGAGCAGTACTTC. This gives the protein CSARAVEQYF.

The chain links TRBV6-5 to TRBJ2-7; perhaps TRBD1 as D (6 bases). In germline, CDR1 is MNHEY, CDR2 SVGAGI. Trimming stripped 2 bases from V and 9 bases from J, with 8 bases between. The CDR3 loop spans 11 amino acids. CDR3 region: CASSYGGWQYF. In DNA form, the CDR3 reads TGTGCCAGCAGTTACGGGGGCTGGCAGTACTTC.